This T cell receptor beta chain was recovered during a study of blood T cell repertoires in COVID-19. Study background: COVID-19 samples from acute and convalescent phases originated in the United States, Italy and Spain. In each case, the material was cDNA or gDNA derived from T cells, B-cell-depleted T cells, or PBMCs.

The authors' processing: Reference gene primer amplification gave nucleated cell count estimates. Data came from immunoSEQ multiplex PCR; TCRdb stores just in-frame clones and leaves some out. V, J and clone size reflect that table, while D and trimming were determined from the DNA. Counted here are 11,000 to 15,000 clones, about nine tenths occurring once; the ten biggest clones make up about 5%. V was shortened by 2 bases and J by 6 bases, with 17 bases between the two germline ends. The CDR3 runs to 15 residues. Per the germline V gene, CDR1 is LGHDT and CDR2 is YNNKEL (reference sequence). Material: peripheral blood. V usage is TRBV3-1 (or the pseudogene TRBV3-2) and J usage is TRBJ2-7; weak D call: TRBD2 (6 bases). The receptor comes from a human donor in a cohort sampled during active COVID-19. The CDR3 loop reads CASSQRSGTGSEQYF. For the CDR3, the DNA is TGTGCCAGCAGCCAACGTTCCGGGACTGGGAGCGAGCAGTACTTC.